The 32 T cell receptor beta chains below come from one sample, sequenced in a study of preoperative IRX-2 immunotherapy in early breast cancer. The treatment was: preoperative locoregional IRX-2 cytokine immunotherapy. Clones were sequenced by immunoSEQ multiplex PCR, and TCRdb holds only the in-frame ones, with some missing. The table includes about 98,000 clones, 70% to 90% detected once. Sample: tumor tissue, taken after IRX-2 immunotherapy. Receptors originate from a human donor with breast cancer.

Worth noting for this clone: Its ends do not fully match the called genes, so a read error is possible. J is TRBJ1-5 and V is TRBV7-7, with D uncertain. Per the germline V gene, CDR1 is SSHAT and CDR2 is FNYEAQ (reference sequence). The CDR3 sequence is 15 residues long. The CDR3 protein is CASSLSGDSNQPQHF. CDR3 nucleotides: TGTGCCAGCAGCTTATCCGGAGATAGCAATCAGCCTCAGCATTTT.

The rearrangement uses TRBV11-3 and TRBJ2-5; 9 nucleotides agree with TRBD1. The J segment lost 4 bases and the V segment lost 5 bases, leaving 8 bases of the junction unmatched. This CDR3 has 15 amino acids. CDR1 and CDR2 from the germline V gene are SGHNT and YENEEA. The CDR3 here is CASSPQDRGGETQYF. The CDR3 coding sequence is TGTGCCAGCAGCCCCCAGGACAGGGGCGGAGAGACCCAGTACTTC.

The chain links TRBV6-8 to TRBJ1-2; 9 bases align to TRBD1. V lost 6 bases, J lost 1 base, and 12 bases stayed unmatched. Germline lookup yields CDR1 MNHGY and CDR2 SAAAGT. There are 17 residues in the CDR3. CDR3 protein: CASSTVGQGSFNYGYTF. In DNA, the CDR3 is TGTGCCAGCAGCACAGTGGGACAGGGCTCTTTTAACTATGGCTACACCTTC.

The chain carries TRBV10-2 and TRBJ2-7; maybe TRBD1 (7 bases). CDR1 and CDR2 from the germline V gene are WSHSY and SAAADI. V was clipped by 2 bases and J by 6 bases, with 17 bases between them. The CDR3 runs 15 residues. CDR3: CASSERQGGRGEQYF. The CDR3, as DNA: TGCGCCAGCAGTGAGCGCCAGGGGGGAAGAGGCGAGCAGTACTTC.

This sequence joins TRBV19 and TRBJ2-7; D remains ambiguous. The CDR3 totals 13 residues. Germline CDR1 LNHDA, CDR2 SQIVND (reference sequence). Trimming shortened V by 7 bases and J by 0 bases, and 10 bases separated the two germline ends. The CDR3 reads CASMDATSYEQYF. The CDR3 region has the DNA TGTGCCAGTATGGACGCCACCTCCTACGAGCAGTACTTC.

This clone was seen more than once but under ten times. V and J are TRBV6-8 and TRBJ1-3, with D possibly TRBD1 on 5 matching bases. The germline V gene encodes CDR1 MNHGY and CDR2 SAAAGT. The CDR3 extends over 15 amino acids. The V and J ends lost 6 bases and 0 bases respectively, with 12 bases between them. The CDR3 nucleotides read TGTGCCAGCAGATCTCCAGGGACCTCTGGAAACACCATATATTTT. Its translation is CASRSPGTSGNTIYF.

The rearrangement joins TRBV15 to TRBJ2-3; 9 positions agree with TRBD1. Germline V gene data show CDR1 as LNHNV and CDR2 as YYDKDF (reference sequence). This CDR3 is built from 17 residues. Trimming cost V 2 bases and J 3 bases; bases outside gene matches: 9. The CDR3 here is CATSRTTGGPGTDTQYF. The CDR3 DNA reads as TGTGCCACCAGCAGAACTACAGGGGGCCCCGGGACAGATACGCAGTATTTT. Drawing the rest from reference TRBV15 and TRBJ2-3, the complete variable domain is DAMVIQNPRYQVTQFGKPVTLSCSQTLNHNVMYWYQQKSSQAPKLLFHYYDKDFNNEADTPDNFQSRRPNTSFCFLDIRSPGLGDTAMYLCATSRTTGGPGTDTQYFGPGTRLTVL.

Here the CDR3 reads CASSLYRSQSYGYTF. The CDR3 DNA is TGTGCCAGCAGCTTATACCGGTCACAGTCCTATGGCTACACCTTC. The chain is built from TRBV11-3 and TRBJ1-2, with D uncertain. CDR3 length equals 15 residues. Germline V CDR1 and CDR2: SGHNT, YENEEA. With 2 bases removed from V and 4 bases from J, the gap between germline ends came to 14 bases.

The rearrangement joins TRBV28 to TRBJ2-7, with 9 bases fitting TRBD1. The J segment lost 6 bases and the V segment lost 7 bases, leaving 7 bases of the junction unmatched. This CDR3 contains 13 residues. Germline-derived CDR1 and CDR2 are MDHEN and SYDVKM. The DNA of the CDR3 is TGTGCCAGCACCGGGACAGGGATCGTCGAGCAGTACTTC. As protein: CASTGTGIVEQYF.

This rearrangement joins TRBV6-8 to TRBJ1-1; a weak D match, TRBD1 (5 bases). Germline V lookup: CDR1 MNHGY, CDR2 SAAAGT. V dropped 2 bases and J dropped 1 base, with 29 bases sitting between them. The CDR3 runs 21 residues. CDR3 sequence reads: CASSYPWGPNHRPAENTEAFF. The CDR3 nucleotides are TGTGCCAGCAGTTACCCCTGGGGCCCGAACCACCGGCCAGCCGAGAACACTGAAGCTTTCTTT.

The chain couples TRBV28 to TRBJ2-4; 7 bases agree with TRBD2. There are 13 residues in the CDR3. Losses at the gene ends were 8 bases for V and 8 bases for J; bases not matched to a gene: 9. In germline, CDR1 is MDHEN, CDR2 SYDVKM. The CDR3 DNA reads TGTGCCAGCCGGGGGGAGCAGGGCCACATTCAGTACTTC. This gives the protein CASRGEQGHIQYF.

This clone occurred once. The rearrangement uses TRBV19 and TRBJ2-1; D unresolved. This CDR3 is 16 amino acids long. Germline V gene lookup returns CDR1 LNHDA and CDR2 SQIVND (reference sequence). V shed 6 bases and J shed 0 bases, with 15 bases lying between them. CDR3 region: CASRGPFYDSYNEQFF. DNA of the CDR3: TGTGCCAGTAGAGGACCTTTCTATGACTCCTACAATGAGCAGTTCTTC. The full variable domain, in which reference TRBV19 and TRBJ2-1 provide the parts outside the CDR3, is DGGITQSPKYLFRKEGQNVTLSCEQNLNHDAMYWYRQDPGQGLRLIYYSQIVNDFQKGDIAEGYSVSREKKESFPLTVTSAQKNPTAFYLCASRGPFYDSYNEQFFGPGTRLTVL.

The V gene is TRBV10-1, the J gene TRBJ2-5; no definite D call. CDR3 length: 14 amino acids. Germline assignment: CDR1 WNHNN and CDR2 SYGVQD (reference sequence). Trimming cost V 6 bases and J 2 bases, with 13 bases left between them. The DNA for the CDR3 is TGCGCCAGCAGGGCTCAGACGCCTCAAGAGACCCAGTACTTC. Amino acid sequence: CASRAQTPQETQYF.

This clone has just one count. This sequence joins TRBV28 and TRBJ2-5; D might be TRBD1 (5 bases). CDR3 length equals 15 residues. Looked up from germline, CDR1 is MDHEN and CDR2 is SYDVKM. V shed 8 bases and J shed 3 bases, with 19 bases lying between them. This CDR3 reads CASEVTTAAKETQYF. Written as DNA, the CDR3 is TGTGCCAGCGAGGTAACGACAGCTGCTAAAGAGACCCAGTACTTC.

The chain links TRBV6-8 to TRBJ1-1; D is unresolved. The CDR3 is 12 residues long. With 5 bases removed from V and 2 bases from J, the gap between germline ends came to 6 bases. Germline V gene data show CDR1 as MNHGY and CDR2 as SAAAGT. The CDR3 is CASSPINTEAFF. DNA of the CDR3: TGTGCCAGCAGTCCGATAAACACTGAAGCTTTCTTT.

This chain links TRBV29-1 with TRBJ2-1, with no clear D. This CDR3 region has 15 residues. Trimming stripped 1 base from V and 4 bases from J, with 14 bases between. Germline CDR1 and CDR2: SQVTM and ANQGSEA. The CDR3 DNA is TGCAGCGTTGAAGCCCCCCTGCGGCCTTACAATGAGCAGTTCTTC. It yields the protein CSVEAPLRPYNEQFF.

The chain uses TRBV28 and TRBJ1-1; TRBD1 is a possible D gene (6 bases). Germline CDR1 reads MDHEN; CDR2 reads SYDVKM. Trimming cost V 7 bases and J 1 base, with 13 bases left between them. The CDR3 contains 14 residues. The chain's CDR3 is CASTAGQTNTEAFF. The CDR3 nucleotides are TGTGCCAGCACCGCGGGACAAACGAACACTGAAGCTTTCTTT. The full variable domain, completed using reference TRBV28 and TRBJ1-1, is DVKVTQSSRYLVKRTGEKVFLECVQDMDHENMFWYRQDPGLGLRLIYFSYDVKMKEKGDIPEGYSVSREKKERFSLILESASTNQTSMYLCASTAGQTNTEAFFGQGTRLTVV.

This clone was observed once. This chain uses TRBV29-1 with TRBJ1-2, with a weak D call TRBD1 (5 bases). Germline loops: CDR1 SQVTM, CDR2 ANQGSEA. V gave up 6 bases and J gave up 4 bases, with 15 bases separating them. There are 13 residues in the CDR3. The CDR3, as DNA: TGCAGCGTCCCGAATCAGGGTAGCTATGGCTACACCTTC. This encodes CSVPNQGSYGYTF.

The rearrangement uses TRBV6-8 and TRBJ1-6; D gene uncertain. Trimming removed 4 bases at V and 0 bases at J, with 13 bases between. The CDR3 is made up of 17 amino acids. From germline, CDR1 is MNHGY and CDR2 SAAAGT. CDR3 region: CASSLTATSSYNSPLHF. Here the CDR3 DNA reads TGTGCCAGCAGTTTAACGGCTACTAGCTCCTATAATTCACCCCTCCACTTT.

The rearrangement uses TRBV6-8 and TRBJ2-7; 8 bases fit TRBD1. The CDR3 consists of 15 residues. The germline CDR1 and CDR2 sequences are MNHGY and SAAAGT. The J segment lost 7 bases and the V segment lost 10 bases, leaving 18 bases of the junction unmatched. Written as DNA, the CDR3 is TGTGCCATCAGCAAGGGCGGACAGGGAGGTTGGGAGCAGTACTTC. It codes for CAISKGGQGGWEQYF.

V and J are TRBV6-8 and TRBJ2-5; D perhaps matches TRBD2 (6 bases). The germline V gene has CDR1 MNHGY and CDR2 SAAAGT. CDR3 size: 14 residues. Trimming shortened V by 6 bases and J by 5 bases, and 16 bases separated the two germline ends. The CDR3 DNA reads TGTGCCAGCAGGGACGGGGGTTGGCTGGAGACCCAGTACTTC. Translating gives CASRDGGWLETQYF.

This clone appeared a single time. The rearrangement uses TRBV5-1 and TRBJ1-5, with 7 bases matching TRBD1. The CDR3 runs 15 residues. V gave up 5 bases and J gave up 1 base; unmatched junction bases: 6. Germline V lookup: CDR1 SGHRS, CDR2 YFSETQ. The CDR3 DNA follows: TGCGCCAGCAGGCGGGACAGCGGAAGCAATCAGCCCCAGCATTTT. Its translation: CASRRDSGSNQPQHF.

The V gene is TRBV5-1, the J gene TRBJ2-6; the D is unclear. Germline assignment: CDR1 SGHRS and CDR2 YFSETQ. Trimming took off 1 base at V and 4 bases at J, with 15 bases between the two ends. The CDR3 runs 17 residues. CDR3 protein: CASSLRFQSTGANVLTF. The CDR3 DNA follows: TGCGCCAGCAGCTTGAGATTTCAGTCCACAGGGGCCAACGTCCTGACTTTC.

The rearrangement joins TRBV19 to TRBJ2-6; D is unresolved. The CDR3 spans 12 residues. The ends were cut back, 5 bases at V and 3 bases at J, with 2 bases in the middle. Germline CDR1 is LNHDA and CDR2 is SQIVND (reference sequence). CDR3 sequence: CASSYGANVLTF. The CDR3 coding sequence is TGTGCCAGTAGTTATGGGGCCAACGTCCTGACTTTC. The whole variable domain, filled in from reference TRBV19 and TRBJ2-6, reads DGGITQSPKYLFRKEGQNVTLSCEQNLNHDAMYWYRQDPGQGLRLIYYSQIVNDFQKGDIAEGYSVSREKKESFPLTVTSAQKNPTAFYLCASSYGANVLTFGAGSRLTVL.

This chain joins TRBV7-1 and TRBJ2-7; 7 nucleotides match TRBD1. TRBV7-1 is given ORF status, its function remaining uncertain. J was trimmed by 1 base and V by 4 bases; bases with no gene match: 10. The CDR3 consists of 16 residues. CDR3 sequence (DNA): TGTGCCAGCAGCTTAAGTGCCGGGACAGTATCCTACGAGCAGTACTTC. It codes for CASSLSAGTVSYEQYF.

This clone came up a few times. This chain joins TRBV19 and TRBJ1-1; no definite D call. CDR1 and CDR2 (germline): LNHDA, SQIVND (reference sequence). V dropped 0 bases and J dropped 0 bases, with 5 bases sitting between them. The CDR3 length is 14 residues. The CDR3 loop reads CASSIDRLNTEAFF. Written as DNA, the CDR3 is TGTGCCAGTAGTATAGACAGATTGAACACTGAAGCTTTCTTT.

The rearrangement links TRBV11-3 to TRBJ2-1; a possible D gene is TRBD1 (5 bases). The CDR3 is 14 amino acids. V was cut by 8 bases and J by 3 bases, with 14 bases left in between. Germline V gives CDR1 SGHNT, CDR2 YENEEA. Written as DNA, the CDR3 is TGTGCCAGCTCCCCGGACGGACACTACAATGAGCAGTTCTTC. Translating gives CASSPDGHYNEQFF.

The CDR3 spells CASSFSGGNEQFF. Written as DNA, the CDR3 is TGCGCCAGCAGTTTCTCAGGGGGTAATGAGCAGTTCTTC. The chain is built from TRBV10-2 and TRBJ2-1; 7 bases line up with TRBD1. Germline CDR1 reads WSHSY; CDR2 reads SAAADI. Trimming at V came to 5 bases and at J to 7 bases, leaving 5 bases not matched to a gene. The CDR3 is 13 residues long.

CDR3 bases: TGTGCCAGCAGCTTTTGGGCTAGCGGGACCTACGAGCAGTACTTC. Its translation is CASSFWASGTYEQYF. The chain carries TRBV11-3 and TRBJ2-7, with 9 bases matching TRBD2. The CDR3 contains 15 residues. V lost 3 bases to trimming and J lost 2 bases; unmatched junction nucleotides: 5. Germline CDR1 SGHNT, CDR2 YENEEA.

This sequence joins TRBV5-1 and TRBJ2-3, with D possibly TRBD2 on 6 matching bases. Germline values: CDR1 SGHRS, CDR2 YFSETQ. The CDR3 is 15 amino acids. The V end lost 1 base, the J end lost 4 bases, and 13 bases lay between the germline ends. In DNA, the CDR3 is TGCGCCAGCAGCTTGATCGGGAGCGGCGCAGATACGCAGTATTTT. It specifies CASSLIGSGADTQYF.

This sequence joins TRBV23-1 and TRBJ1-3; D is perhaps TRBD1 (6 bases). TRBV23-1 counts as an open reading frame of uncertain function. The germline V and J ends were trimmed by 6 bases and 0 bases, with 15 bases remaining between them. The CDR3 spans 16 residues. In DNA, the CDR3 is TGCGCCAGCAGCCAAACACAGGGCCTCTCTGGAAACACCATATATTTT. It encodes CASSQTQGLSGNTIYF.

This chain uses TRBV19 with TRBJ1-1; no firm D call. Germline assignment: CDR1 LNHDA and CDR2 SQIVND (reference sequence). V dropped 9 bases and J dropped 2 bases, with 13 bases sitting between them. This CDR3 is 13 amino acids long. In nucleotides, the CDR3 is TGTGCCAGCGATGGGTCCGAAAACACTGAAGCTTTCTTT. It yields the protein CASDGSENTEAFF.